This TCR beta chain was captured by sequencing in a study of blood T cell repertoires in COVID-19. On the study more broadly: Collection of acute and convalescent COVID-19 samples took place in the United States, Italy and Spain. T cells, B-cell-depleted T cells, or PBMCs supplied cDNA or gDNA.

The assay was immunoSEQ multiplex PCR, and TCRdb's table has in-frame clones only and misses some. The repertoire holds about 140,000 clones, about three quarters seen once, with around 16% in the top ten. This CDR3 comprises 13 residues. Germline V lookup: CDR1 MGHRA, CDR2 YSYEKL. Trimming cost V 1 base and J 5 bases, with 3 bases left between them. Sequenced sample: peripheral blood. J is TRBJ2-6 and V is TRBV4-1; no reliable D call. The TCR was taken from a man aged 50-60 years with acute or convalescent COVID-19. CDR3 protein: CASSQVRANVLTF. The CDR3 DNA sequence: TGCGCCAGCAGCCAAGTTAGGGCCAACGTCCTGACTTTC.